This TCR beta chain is from a study of T-cell memory formation after mild COVID-19. Study at large: Clusters were largely donor specific.

TCRdb re-derived calls from the 5' RACE reads in MiXCR, one entry per CDR3 protein. Of around 420,000 distinct CDR3 sequences detected, roughly 26% appear once; the ten largest clones hold 8.5% to 10%. Study-level findings and limits: Confirmation was lacking for SARS-CoV-2 specificity of second-wave clones that peaked on day 37. A subset of responding clones appeared in pre-infection memory, suggesting cross-reactive memory joined.

On this clonotype: The antigen is undetermined.

The CDR3 totals 12 residues. V gave up 8 bases and J gave up 2 bases, with 8 bases separating them. Germline V gene data show CDR1 as MNHEY and CDR2 as SMNVEV (reference sequence). Sequencing input: PBMCs or a T cell subset sorted from them (not recorded which). The V gene is TRBV27, the J gene TRBJ2-3, with a tentative D call TRBD1 (6 bases). The TCR was taken from an adult woman who had mild COVID-19 (a few samples of this study predate the infection). Cell type and time point are not known. CDR3 protein: CASGGYTDTQYF. In DNA, the CDR3 is TGTGCCAGCGGGGGCTACACAGATACGCAGTATTTT.